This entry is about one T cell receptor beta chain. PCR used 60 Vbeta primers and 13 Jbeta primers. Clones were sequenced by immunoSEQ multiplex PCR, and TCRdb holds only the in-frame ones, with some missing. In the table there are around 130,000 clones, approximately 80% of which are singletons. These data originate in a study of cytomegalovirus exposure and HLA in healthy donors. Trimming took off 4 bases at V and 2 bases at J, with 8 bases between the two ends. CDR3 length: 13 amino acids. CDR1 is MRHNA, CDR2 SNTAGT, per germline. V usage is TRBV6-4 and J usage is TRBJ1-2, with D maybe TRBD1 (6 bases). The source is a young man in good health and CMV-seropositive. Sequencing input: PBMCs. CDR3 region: CASSVGQNYGYTF. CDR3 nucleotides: TGTGCCAGCAGTGTAGGACAGAACTATGGCTACACCTTC.